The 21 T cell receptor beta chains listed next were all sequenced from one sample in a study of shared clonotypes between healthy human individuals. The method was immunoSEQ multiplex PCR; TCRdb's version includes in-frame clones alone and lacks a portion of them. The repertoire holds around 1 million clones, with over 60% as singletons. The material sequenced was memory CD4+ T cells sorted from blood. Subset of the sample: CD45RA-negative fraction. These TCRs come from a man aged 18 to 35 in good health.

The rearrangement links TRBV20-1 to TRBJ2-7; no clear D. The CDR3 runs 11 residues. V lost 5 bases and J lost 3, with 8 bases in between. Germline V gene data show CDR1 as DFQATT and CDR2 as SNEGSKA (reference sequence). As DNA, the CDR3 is TGCAGTGCTGGGCCCCTCTACGAGCAGTACTTC. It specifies CSAGPLYEQYF.

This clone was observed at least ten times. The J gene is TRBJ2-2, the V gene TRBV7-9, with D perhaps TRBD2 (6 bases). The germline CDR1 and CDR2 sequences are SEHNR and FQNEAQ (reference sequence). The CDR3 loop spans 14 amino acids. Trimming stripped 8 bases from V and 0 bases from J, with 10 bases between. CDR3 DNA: TGTGCCAGCGGTGGACTAACGAACACCGGGGAGCTGTTTTTT. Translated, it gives CASGGLTNTGELFF.

The CDR3 is CSLGQGADTQYF. The CDR3 bases are TGCAGCTTAGGACAGGGGGCAGATACGCAGTATTTT. J is TRBJ2-3 and V is TRBV29-1, with 10 nucleotides matching TRBD1. Germline V gene data show CDR1 as SQVTM and CDR2 as ANQGSEA. The CDR3 loop spans 12 amino acids. With 8 bases clipped from V and 4 bases from J, the junction kept 3 bases outside the gene matches.

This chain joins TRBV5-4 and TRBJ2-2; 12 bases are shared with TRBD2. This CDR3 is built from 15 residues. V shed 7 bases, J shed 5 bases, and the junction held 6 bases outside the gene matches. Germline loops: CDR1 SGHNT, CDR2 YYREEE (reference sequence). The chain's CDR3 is CASRRTSGNTGELFF. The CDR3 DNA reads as TGTGCCAGCCGCAGGACTAGCGGGAATACCGGGGAGCTGTTTTTT. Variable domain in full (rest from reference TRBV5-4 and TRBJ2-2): ETGVTQSPTHLIKTRGQQVTLRCSSQSGHNTVSWYQQALGQGPQFIFQYYREEENGRGNFPPRFSGLQFPNYSSELNVNALELDDSALYLCASRRTSGNTGELFFGEGSRLTVL.

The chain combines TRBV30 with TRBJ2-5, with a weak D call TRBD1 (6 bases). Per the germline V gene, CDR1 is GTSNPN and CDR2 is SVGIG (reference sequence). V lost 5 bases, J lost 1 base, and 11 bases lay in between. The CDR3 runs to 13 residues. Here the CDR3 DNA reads TGTGCCTGGGCCGGACAGACCCAAGAGACCCAGTACTTC. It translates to CAWAGQTQETQYF.

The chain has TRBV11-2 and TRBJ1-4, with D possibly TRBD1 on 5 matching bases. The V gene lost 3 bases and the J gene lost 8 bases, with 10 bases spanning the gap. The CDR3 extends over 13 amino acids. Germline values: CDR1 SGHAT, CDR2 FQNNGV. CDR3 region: CASSLGNREKLFF. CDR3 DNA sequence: TGTGCCAGCAGCTTGGGTAACAGGGAAAAACTGTTTTTT.

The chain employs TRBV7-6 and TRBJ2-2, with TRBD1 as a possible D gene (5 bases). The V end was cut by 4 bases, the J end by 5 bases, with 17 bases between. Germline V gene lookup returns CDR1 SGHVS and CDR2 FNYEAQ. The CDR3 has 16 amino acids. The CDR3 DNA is TGTGCCAGCAGCTCTCAGGGTGGCATTAATACCGGGGAGCTGTTTTTT. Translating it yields CASSSQGGINTGELFF.

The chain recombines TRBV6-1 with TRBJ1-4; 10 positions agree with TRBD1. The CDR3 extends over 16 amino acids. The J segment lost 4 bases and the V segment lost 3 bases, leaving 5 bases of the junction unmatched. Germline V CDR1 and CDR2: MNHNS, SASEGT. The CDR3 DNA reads TGTGCCAGCAGTGATCGACAGGGGGCGTATAATGAAAAACTGTTTTTT. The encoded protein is CASSDRQGAYNEKLFF.

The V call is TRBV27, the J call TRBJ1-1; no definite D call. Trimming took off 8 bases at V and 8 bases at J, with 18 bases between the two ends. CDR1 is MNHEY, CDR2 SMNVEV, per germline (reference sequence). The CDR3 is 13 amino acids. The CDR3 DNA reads TGTGCCAGCTCTCGGAAGGGTAGCGAAGAAGCTTTCTTT. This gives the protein CASSRKGSEEAFF.

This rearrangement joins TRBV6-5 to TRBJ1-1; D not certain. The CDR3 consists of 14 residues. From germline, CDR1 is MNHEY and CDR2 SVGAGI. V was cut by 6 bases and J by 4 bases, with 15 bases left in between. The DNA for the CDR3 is TGTGCCAGCAGCCGCGGTAGAGTGAGCACTGAAGCTTTCTTT. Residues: CASSRGRVSTEAFF.

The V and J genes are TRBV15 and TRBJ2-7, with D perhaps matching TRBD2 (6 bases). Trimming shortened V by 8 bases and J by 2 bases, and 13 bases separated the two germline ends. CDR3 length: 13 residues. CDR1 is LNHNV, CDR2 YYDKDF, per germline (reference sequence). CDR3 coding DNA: TGTGCCACCTCCGGGAGCGGCCCCTACGAGCAGTACTTC. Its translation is CATSGSGPYEQYF.

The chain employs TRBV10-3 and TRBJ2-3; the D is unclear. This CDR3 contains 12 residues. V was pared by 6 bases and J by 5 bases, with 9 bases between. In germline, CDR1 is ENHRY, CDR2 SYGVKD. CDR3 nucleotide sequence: TGTGCCATCAGCTGGGTCGGAGATACGCAGTATTTT. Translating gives CAISWVGDTQYF.

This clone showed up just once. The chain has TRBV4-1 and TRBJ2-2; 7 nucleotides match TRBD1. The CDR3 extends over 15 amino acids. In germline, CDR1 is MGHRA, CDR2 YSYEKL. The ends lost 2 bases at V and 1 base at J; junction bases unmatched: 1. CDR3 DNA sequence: TGCGCCAGCAGCCAAAACAGGGGGAACACCGGGGAGCTGTTTTTT. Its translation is CASSQNRGNTGELFF.

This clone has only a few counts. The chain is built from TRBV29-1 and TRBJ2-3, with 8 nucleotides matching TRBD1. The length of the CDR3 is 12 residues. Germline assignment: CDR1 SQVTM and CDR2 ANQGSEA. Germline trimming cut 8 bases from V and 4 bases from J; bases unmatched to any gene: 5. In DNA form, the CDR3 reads TGCAGCACCGGACAGGGTTCAGATACGCAGTATTTT. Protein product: CSTGQGSDTQYF.

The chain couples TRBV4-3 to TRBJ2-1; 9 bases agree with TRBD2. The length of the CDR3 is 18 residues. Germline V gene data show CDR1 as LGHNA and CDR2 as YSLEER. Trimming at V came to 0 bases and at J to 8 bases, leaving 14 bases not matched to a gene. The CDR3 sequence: CASSQDRNRASGNYEQFF. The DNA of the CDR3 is TGCGCCAGCAGCCAAGATCGCAACAGGGCTAGCGGGAACTATGAGCAGTTCTTC.

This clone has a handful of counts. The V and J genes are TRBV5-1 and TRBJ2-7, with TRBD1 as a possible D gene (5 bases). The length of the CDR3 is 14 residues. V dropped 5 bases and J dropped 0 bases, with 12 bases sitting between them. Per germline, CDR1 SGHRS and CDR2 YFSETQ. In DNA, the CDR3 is TGCGCCAGCAGGGAACAGGTGTCCTCCTACGAGCAGTACTTC. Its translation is CASREQVSSYEQYF. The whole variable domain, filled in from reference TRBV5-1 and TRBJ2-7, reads KAGVTQTPRYLIKTRGQQVTLSCSPISGHRSVSWYQQTPGQGLQFLFEYFSETQRNKGNFPGRFSGRQFSNSRSEMNVSTLELGDSALYLCASREQVSSYEQYFGPGTRLTVT.

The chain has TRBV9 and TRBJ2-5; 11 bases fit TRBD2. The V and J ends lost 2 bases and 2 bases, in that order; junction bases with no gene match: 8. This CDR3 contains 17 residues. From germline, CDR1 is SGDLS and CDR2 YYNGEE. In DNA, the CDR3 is TGTGCCAGCAGCGTCGGACTGATAGCGGGGGGGCAAGAGACCCAGTACTTC. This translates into CASSVGLIAGGQETQYF. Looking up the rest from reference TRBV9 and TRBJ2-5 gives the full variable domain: DSGVTQTPKHLITATGQRVTLRCSPRSGDLSVYWYQQSLDQGLQFLIQYYNGEERAKGNILERFSAQQFPDLHSELNLSSLELGDSALYFCASSVGLIAGGQETQYFGPGTRLLVL.

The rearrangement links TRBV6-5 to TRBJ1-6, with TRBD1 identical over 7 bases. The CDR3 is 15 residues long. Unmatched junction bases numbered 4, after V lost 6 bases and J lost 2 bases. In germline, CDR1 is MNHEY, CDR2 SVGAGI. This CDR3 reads CASRGGTAYNSPLHF. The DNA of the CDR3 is TGTGCCAGCAGAGGGGGGACAGCCTATAATTCACCCCTCCACTTT.

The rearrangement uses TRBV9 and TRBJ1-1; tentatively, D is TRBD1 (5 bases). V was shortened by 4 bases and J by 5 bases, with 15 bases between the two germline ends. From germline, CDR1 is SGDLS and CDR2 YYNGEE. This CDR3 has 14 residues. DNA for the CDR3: TGTGCCAGCAGCCTATTTGGGGGTCCTACTGAAGCTTTCTTT. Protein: CASSLFGGPTEAFF.

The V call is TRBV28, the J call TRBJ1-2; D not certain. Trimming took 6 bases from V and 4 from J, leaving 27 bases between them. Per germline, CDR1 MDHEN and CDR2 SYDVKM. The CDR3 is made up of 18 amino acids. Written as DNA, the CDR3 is TGTGCCAGCAGCCCCGTGCAAGGGATGGGGTTTGGATCCTATGGCTACACCTTC. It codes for CASSPVQGMGFGSYGYTF.

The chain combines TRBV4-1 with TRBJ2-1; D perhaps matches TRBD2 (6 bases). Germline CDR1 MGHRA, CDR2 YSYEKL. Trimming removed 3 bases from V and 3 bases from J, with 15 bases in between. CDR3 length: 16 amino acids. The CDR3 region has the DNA TGCGCCAGCAGCCAGGGTACCGGGACTGACTACAATGAGCAGTTCTTC. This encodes CASSQGTGTDYNEQFF.